The sequence of this TCR beta chain was determined in a study of cytomegalovirus exposure and HLA in healthy donors. Study-wide findings and caveats: A missense DCLRE1C variant was associated with V- and J-gene trimming of TCR beta chains in a later analysis, and an independent cohort replicated the association. Most TCR sequences were rare, but some public TCRs occurred in many donors. HLA allele associations emerged for about 18,000 TCR beta sequences in a later analysis, at 0.05 false discovery rate. Certain indistinguishable V segments, among them TRBV6-2 and TRBV6-3, were excluded.

Trimming removed 6 bases at V and 0 bases at J, with 11 bases between. The CDR3 runs to 14 residues. Germline-derived CDR1 and CDR2 are ENHRY and SYGVKD. Regarding this clone: No antigen is known for it.

PCR involved 60 Vbeta and 13 Jbeta primers. The method was immunoSEQ multiplex PCR; TCRdb's version includes in-frame clones alone and lacks a portion of them. The sample lists under 150,000 clones; roughly 78% were seen once. The sample comprised PBMCs. The V and J genes are TRBV10-3 and TRBJ1-1; D perhaps matches TRBD1 (6 bases). The receptor's source is a woman between 40 and 50 years old in good health and CMV-seronegative. CDR3 loop: CAIRGDIVNTEAFF. The CDR3 bases are TGTGCCATCAGGGGGGACATCGTGAACACTGAAGCTTTCTTT.